These 13 T cell receptor beta chains were sequenced from one sample in a study of blood T cell repertoires in COVID-19. Only in-frame clones appear in the TCRdb table, and some are missing; sequencing was by immunoSEQ multiplex PCR. The repertoire holds 150,000 to 200,000 clones, with approximately 91% as singletons. The sample consisted of PBMCs or T cells enriched from blood (not recorded which). The receptors were gathered from a woman under 30 who had recovered from COVID-19.

V usage is TRBV30 and J usage is TRBJ2-1, with D uncertain. CDR3 length: 12 residues. V shed 0 bases and J shed 8 bases, with 8 bases lying between them. Germline V gene data show CDR1 as GTSNPN and CDR2 as SVGIG (reference sequence). For the CDR3, the DNA is TGTGCCTGGAGTGTACATGGAGATGAGCAGTTCTTC. This sequence encodes CAWSVHGDEQFF.

This rearrangement joins TRBV6-1 to TRBJ1-2, with D perhaps TRBD1 (5 bases). Germline V lookup: CDR1 MNHNS, CDR2 SASEGT. Trimming removed 1 base from V and 8 bases from J, with 11 bases in between. The CDR3 covers 13 residues. This CDR3 is CASSEVTASGYTF. The CDR3 coding sequence is TGTGCCAGCAGTGAAGTGACAGCCTCCGGCTACACCTTC.

This chain uses TRBV28 with TRBJ2-7; 7 bases are shared with TRBD1. Germline V gives CDR1 MDHEN, CDR2 SYDVKM. V was clipped by 4 bases and J by 3 bases; unmatched bases: 9. This CDR3 region has 15 residues. This CDR3 reads CASSSRRTGNYEQYF. CDR3 nucleotides: TGTGCCAGCAGTTCCCGTCGGACAGGTAACTACGAGCAGTACTTC.

V gene TRBV3-1 (or the pseudogene TRBV3-2) combines with J gene TRBJ1-4; 10 bases match TRBD1. The CDR3 is 16 residues long. CDR1 is LGHDT and CDR2 is YNNKEL in the germline V gene (reference sequence). The V segment lost 4 bases and the J segment 8 bases; nucleotides outside the gene matches: 10. The CDR3 nucleotides read TGTGCCAGCAGCCCGGGACAGGGGAGTAGGAACGAAAAACTGTTTTTT. Translating gives CASSPGQGSRNEKLFF.

This clone appeared once. The V call is TRBV5-4, the J call TRBJ2-1; 9 bases match TRBD1. This CDR3 is built from 16 residues. From germline, CDR1 is SGHNT and CDR2 YYREEE (reference sequence). V was clipped by 7 bases and J by 6 bases; unmatched bases: 14. CDR3 in DNA: TGTGCCAGCGCATATACAGGGGGCGCATTAGGCAATGAGCAGTTCTTC. This codes for CASAYTGGALGNEQFF.

The chain links TRBV28 to TRBJ2-7; D possibly corresponds to TRBD1 (6 bases). Germline-derived CDR1 and CDR2 are MDHEN and SYDVKM. The CDR3 has 13 amino acids. The V gene lost 10 bases and the J gene lost 2 bases, with 15 bases spanning the gap. The CDR3: CATIRGGPYEQYF. DNA of the CDR3: TGTGCCACCATAAGAGGGGGACCCTACGAGCAGTACTTC.

This chain joins TRBV5-1 and TRBJ2-5; D unresolved. The CDR3 extends over 14 amino acids. V lost 1 base to trimming and J lost 2 bases, with 9 bases between them. Germline V gives CDR1 SGHRS, CDR2 YFSETQ. The CDR3 reads CASSLFSGQETQYF. The CDR3 nucleotides read TGCGCCAGCAGCTTGTTTTCGGGTCAAGAGACCCAGTACTTC.

The rearrangement links TRBV3-1 (or the pseudogene TRBV3-2) to TRBJ2-3; the D gene is possibly TRBD1 (6 bases). Germline values: CDR1 LGHDT, CDR2 YNNKEL (reference sequence). The CDR3 runs 15 residues. Trimming took 1 base from V and 2 from J, leaving 10 bases between them. The CDR3 region is CASSQARGATDTQYF. CDR3 nucleotide sequence: TGTGCCAGCAGCCAAGCCAGGGGAGCCACAGATACGCAGTATTTT.

The gene calls are TRBV9 and TRBJ2-7; D remains ambiguous. Germline V gives CDR1 SGDLS, CDR2 YYNGEE. V was pared by 0 bases and J by 2 bases, with 6 bases between. There are 13 residues in the CDR3. The CDR3 DNA reads TGTGCCAGCAGCGTAGACAGTACCTACGAGCAGTACTTC. Translated: CASSVDSTYEQYF.

The rearrangement links TRBV2 to TRBJ2-1, with D possibly matching TRBD1 (6 bases). CDR1 is SNHLY and CDR2 is FYNNEI in the germline V gene. V was clipped by 0 bases and J by 7 bases, with 13 bases between them. The CDR3 runs 15 residues. The CDR3: CASSEALTRGNEQFF. In nucleotides, the CDR3 is TGTGCCAGCAGTGAAGCTTTGACGAGGGGGAATGAGCAGTTCTTC.

J is TRBJ1-5 and V is TRBV21-1; the table's D call TRBD1 went unverified against the DNA. TRBV21-1 is a recognized pseudogene. There are 20 residues in the CDR3. The DNA of the CDR3 is TGTGCCAGCAGCCCGGCCTTAGTCTTGCGGACAAGTTATAGCAATCAGCCCCAGCATTTT. Encoded protein: CASSPALVLRTSYSNQPQHF.

The CDR3 coding sequence is TGTGCCAGCAGCTTGCCGGGAGCGGGCTACGAGCAGTACTTC. Its protein product is CASSLPGAGYEQYF. The genes are TRBV5-6 and TRBJ2-7; D possibly corresponds to TRBD2 (6 bases). Germline values: CDR1 SGHDT, CDR2 YYEEEE. The CDR3 runs 14 residues. V gave up 1 base and J gave up 3 bases, with 11 bases separating them.

This clone was counted a single time. The chain joins TRBV5-1 to TRBJ2-7, with 10 nucleotides matching TRBD2. Germline CDR1 is SGHRS and CDR2 is YFSETQ. Trimming at V came to 5 bases and at J to 5 bases, leaving 7 bases not matched to a gene. CDR3 length: 14 amino acids. In DNA, the CDR3 is TGCGCCAGCAGTCAAACTAGCGGGAACCACGAGCAGTACTTC. Translation: CASSQTSGNHEQYF.